Shown below are 26 T cell receptor beta chains from a single sample sequenced in a study of blood T cells in healthy people across ages. Combining a sample-barcoded 5' primer with a J-beta primer mix, a second PCR ran for roughly 7 to 12 cycles. A single record per CDR3 protein comes from TCRdb applying MiXCR to the 5' RACE reads. The sample has roughly 1.5 million distinct CDR3 sequences; roughly two fifths are singletons. The sequencing sample was made of blood. The receptors here all came from a woman aged 18 to 35 in good health.

V gene TRBV7-9 combines with J gene TRBJ2-5, with 8 bases matching TRBD1. This CDR3 is built from 15 residues. The germline V gene has CDR1 SEHNR and CDR2 FQNEAQ (reference sequence). J gave up 11 bases and V 5 bases, and 16 bases lay outside the gene matches. CDR3 in DNA: TGTGCCAGCAGCCACCCCGGACAGGGATTGAATGAGCAGTACTTC. Residues: CASSHPGQGLNEQYF.

In DNA, the CDR3 is TGTGCCAGCACCCGTGGGGGTAGCAATCAGCCCCAGCATTTT. Its translation: CASTRGGSNQPQHF. This sequence joins TRBV6-6 and TRBJ1-5; D may be TRBD1 (5 bases). The V gene lost 7 bases and the J gene lost 0 bases, with 10 bases spanning the gap. The germline gives CDR1 MNHNY, CDR2 SVGAGI (reference sequence). The CDR3 runs to 14 residues.

Only a few counts were recorded for this clonotype. V and J are TRBV10-3 and TRBJ2-1; D is undetermined. V lost 0 bases to trimming and J lost 8 bases, with 11 bases between them. The CDR3 is made up of 14 amino acids. Germline-derived CDR1 and CDR2 are ENHRY and SYGVKD. CDR3 DNA: TGTGCCATCAGTGAGTCGAACGCATGGGATGAGCAGTTCTTC. Translating gives CAISESNAWDEQFF.

As regards this clonotype: The junction does not match germline at one end; this may be a read error. The chain is built from TRBV10-3 and TRBJ2-1; TRBD2 matches 11 bases. The CDR3 is 17 amino acids. Per germline, CDR1 ENHRY and CDR2 SYGVKD. CDR3 in amino acids: CAISDSALAGVDNGQFF. CDR3 sequence (DNA): TGTGCCATCAGCGACTCAGCACTAGCGGGGGTAGACAATGGGCAGTTCTTC.

This chain links TRBV29-1 with TRBJ2-7; D unclear. Germline lookup yields CDR1 SQVTM and CDR2 ANQGSEA. The germline V and J ends were trimmed by 6 bases and 5 bases, with 17 bases remaining between them. The CDR3 consists of 13 residues. The CDR3 region has the DNA TGCAGCGTAGGGCTCCTCTTATCCAACGAGCAGTACTTC. The encoded protein is CSVGLLLSNEQYF.

To note about this clonotype: A read error may produce the germline difference seen at one junction end. The gene calls are TRBV15 and TRBJ1-1, with D unresolved. CDR3 size: 14 residues. The germline CDR1 and CDR2 sequences are LNHNV and YYDKDF (reference sequence). CDR3 DNA sequence: TGTGCCACCAGCAGACTACACCGGAACGCTGAAGCTTTCTTT. It yields the protein CATSRLHRNAEAFF.

CDR3: CSAREQRVNYGYTF. The CDR3, as DNA: TGCAGTGCGAGGGAACAGCGGGTCAACTATGGCTACACCTTC. This chain joins TRBV20-1 and TRBJ1-2; D remains ambiguous. CDR3 size: 14 residues. CDR1 is DFQATT and CDR2 is SNEGSKA in the germline V gene (reference sequence). V gave up 6 bases and J gave up 2 bases, with 16 bases separating them.

The rearrangement joins TRBV20-1 to TRBJ2-3; 10 nucleotides line up with TRBD2. CDR1 and CDR2 (germline): DFQATT, SNEGSKA (reference sequence). The trim removed 0 bases at V and 6 bases at J, leaving 12 bases unmatched. The CDR3 sequence is 17 residues long. CDR3 nucleotides: TGCAGTGCTAGAGATCTCCCAGCGGGAGGGCCTTCGGATACGCAGTATTTT. Translated, it gives CSARDLPAGGPSDTQYF.

This clonotype turned up a few times. The rearrangement links TRBV12-5 to TRBJ2-2; D is perhaps TRBD1 (6 bases). Germline CDR1 reads LGHNT; CDR2 reads FRNRAP. V was cut by 2 bases and J by 4 bases, with 11 bases left in between. The CDR3 contains 15 residues. This CDR3 reads CASGLLQGGTGELFF. In nucleotides, the CDR3 is TGTGCTAGTGGTTTGCTACAGGGCGGCACCGGGGAGCTGTTTTTT.

This clonotype was seen only a few times. V gene TRBV30 combines with J gene TRBJ2-7, with TRBD1 as a possible D gene (6 bases). V dropped 0 bases and J dropped 5 bases, with 14 bases sitting between them. CDR1 and CDR2 from the germline V gene are GTSNPN and SVGIG (reference sequence). CDR3 size: 14 residues. Here the CDR3 DNA reads TGTGCCTGGAGTGTAAACACAGGGTCGAACGAGCAGTACTTC. Amino acids: CAWSVNTGSNEQYF.

The chain joins TRBV7-6 to TRBJ1-4; 10 bases match TRBD1. From germline, CDR1 is SGHVS and CDR2 FNYEAQ. The junction had 5 bases not matched to a gene; V was cut back by 1 base and J by 3 bases. This CDR3 spans 17 amino acids. CDR3 nucleotide sequence: TGTGCCAGCAGCTTAGGACAGGGGGCGCGCGCTAATGAAAAACTGTTTTTT. It is translated as CASSLGQGARANEKLFF.

DNA for the CDR3: TGTGCCAGCGCCCTTGGGGGATTTGGCGAGACCCAGTACTTC. Protein sequence: CASALGGFGETQYF. V gene TRBV12-3 or TRBV12-4 combines with J gene TRBJ2-7, with D perhaps given as TRBD1 or TRBD2 (5 bases each). The J call may be incorrect, as the DNA end agrees better with TRBJ2-5. CDR3 length equals 14 residues.

The chain employs TRBV29-1 and TRBJ1-5; TRBD1 is a possible D gene (6 bases). The V gene's germline CDR1 is SQVTM and CDR2 ANQGSEA. Trimming took off 5 bases at V and 3 bases at J, with 11 bases between the two ends. The CDR3 sequence is 13 residues long. The CDR3 DNA sequence: TGCAGCGTTACGCGGGGGGCCAATCAGCCCCAGCATTTT. Translated, it gives CSVTRGANQPQHF.

The J gene is TRBJ2-5, the V gene TRBV15, with D possibly called TRBD1 or TRBD2 (5 bases each). The CDR3 runs to 15 residues. The V gene's germline CDR1 is LNHNV and CDR2 YYDKDF (reference sequence). The V end was cut by 3 bases, the J end by 11 bases, with 22 bases between. DNA of the CDR3: TGTGCCACCAGCAGGGGGACGGGCCATGGGAATGAGCAGTACTTC. The encoded protein is CATSRGTGHGNEQYF.

The rearrangement links TRBV10-3 to TRBJ2-5; 7 bases match TRBD1. J gave up 0 bases and V 10 bases, and 5 bases lay outside the gene matches. CDR3 size: 13 residues. Germline lookup yields CDR1 ENHRY and CDR2 SYGVKD. This CDR3 reads CATEQGNQETQYF. The CDR3 DNA reads TGTGCCACCGAACAGGGGAACCAAGAGACCCAGTACTTC.

The genes are TRBV27 and TRBJ2-4, with D tentatively TRBD2 (5 bases). V lost 6 bases, J lost 4 bases, and 13 bases lay in between. The CDR3 runs 14 residues. The germline gives CDR1 MNHEY, CDR2 SMNVEV (reference sequence). CDR3 in amino acids: CASRLAGGKNIQYF. The CDR3 DNA follows: TGTGCCAGCAGGTTAGCTGGAGGAAAAAACATTCAGTACTTC.

The chain joins TRBV7-2 to TRBJ2-3; 12 bases fit TRBD2. The CDR3 covers 18 residues. CDR1 is SGHTA and CDR2 is FQGNSA in the germline V gene. Germline trimming cut 0 bases from V and 2 bases from J; bases unmatched to any gene: 6. For the CDR3, the DNA is TGTGCCAGCAGCTTAGCTCCTCGGACTAGCGGGGACACAGATACGCAGTATTTT. Its protein is CASSLAPRTSGDTDTQYF.

This chain links TRBV20-1 with TRBJ2-2, with TRBD1 matching over 8 bases. Trimming took 6 bases from V and 3 from J; bases not matched to a gene: 9. The CDR3 spans 15 residues. CDR1 DFQATT and CDR2 SNEGSKA come from the germline V gene (reference sequence). CDR3 in DNA: TGCAGTGCCCCAGACAGGGGACGCGACACCGGGGAGCTGTTTTTT. It codes for CSAPDRGRDTGELFF.

This clonotype was seen a handful of times. J is TRBJ2-7 and V is TRBV5-1, with D possibly TRBD1 on 6 matching bases. Looked up from germline, CDR1 is SGHRS and CDR2 is YFSETQ. The CDR3 extends over 14 amino acids. Trimming removed 1 base at V and 3 bases at J, with 11 bases between. CDR3 region: CASSLLGHLYEQYF. In nucleotides, the CDR3 is TGCGCCAGCAGCTTGTTGGGACATCTCTACGAGCAGTACTTC.

This clonotype has only a few counts. V usage is TRBV4-2 and J usage is TRBJ2-3; a possible D gene is TRBD2 (5 bases). The CDR3 consists of 17 residues. V was clipped by 0 bases and J by 2 bases, with 15 bases between them. CDR1 and CDR2 (germline): LGHNA, YNFKEQ. The chain's CDR3 is CASSQDLSGPSTDTQYF. The DNA for the CDR3 is TGTGCCAGCAGCCAAGATCTGAGCGGCCCTTCCACAGATACGCAGTATTTT.

This clonotype has more than one count but fewer than ten. The chain joins TRBV6-2 or TRBV6-3 to TRBJ1-5; D is possibly TRBD1 (5 bases). V was pared by 6 bases and J by 2 bases, with 14 bases between. From germline, CDR1 is MNHEY and CDR2 SVGEGT. The CDR3 runs 15 residues. The CDR3: CASRPTGFGNQPQHF. The CDR3 DNA reads as TGTGCCAGCAGGCCCACAGGTTTTGGCAATCAGCCCCAGCATTTT.

The V call is TRBV6-2 or TRBV6-3, the J call TRBJ2-5; weak D call: TRBD1 (6 bases). The J call may be incorrect, as the DNA end agrees better with TRBJ2-7. The CDR3 covers 12 residues. Germline V gives CDR1 MNHEY, CDR2 SVGEGT. The CDR3 is CASGTLYYEQYF. DNA of the CDR3: TGTGCCAGCGGGACACTATATTACGAGCAGTACTTC.

This clonotype was counted once. The chain has TRBV3-1 and TRBJ1-4, with a possible D match to TRBD1 (6 bases). V lost 1 base, J lost 7 bases, and 22 bases lay in between. The CDR3 is 18 residues long. Germline V gives CDR1 LGHDT, CDR2 YNNKEL (reference sequence). The DNA of the CDR3 is TGTGCCAGCAGCCAAGCGAGGGGGATCGAGCAGGGGAGTGAAAAACTGTTTTTT. The encoded protein is CASSQARGIEQGSEKLFF. The full variable domain, in which reference TRBV3-1 and TRBJ1-4 provide the parts outside the CDR3, is DTAVSQTPKYLVTQMGNDKSIKCEQNLGHDTMYWYKQDSKKFLKIMFSYNNKELIINETVPNRFSPKSPDKAHLNLHINSLELGDSAVYFCASSQARGIEQGSEKLFFGSGTQLSVL.

Worth noting for this clonotype: Compared with germline, one end of the junction differs, possibly owing to a read error. The genes are TRBV2 and TRBJ2-4; D may match TRBD1 or TRBD2 (5 bases each). The germline V gene encodes CDR1 SNHLY and CDR2 FYNNEI. The CDR3 is made up of 13 amino acids. CDR3 sequence (DNA): TGTGCCGGCAGTCTTGGCGCCCAAGGGGAGCAGTACTTC. This encodes CAGSLGAQGEQYF.

Remarks on this clonotype: This may come from a read error, since a much larger clone is one base off. The V and J genes are TRBV2 and TRBJ2-1; TRBD2 might be the D (6 bases). The J call may not be correct, given that the DNA end is closer to TRBJ2-7. Germline V gene lookup returns CDR1 SNHLY and CDR2 FYNNEI. The CDR3 contains 13 residues. The CDR3 bases are TGTGCCAGCAGACGGGAGCACTACAATGAGCAGTACTTC. It codes for CASRREHYNEQYF.

This chain links TRBV10-3 with TRBJ2-1, with TRBD2 identical over 15 bases. The ends lost 7 bases at V and 4 bases at J; junction bases unmatched: 8. The CDR3 is 17 amino acids. In germline, CDR1 is ENHRY, CDR2 SYGVKD. The CDR3 loop is CAIKGLGTSGGYNEQFF. CDR3 nucleotides: TGTGCCATCAAAGGTCTGGGGACTAGCGGGGGGTACAATGAGCAGTTCTTC.